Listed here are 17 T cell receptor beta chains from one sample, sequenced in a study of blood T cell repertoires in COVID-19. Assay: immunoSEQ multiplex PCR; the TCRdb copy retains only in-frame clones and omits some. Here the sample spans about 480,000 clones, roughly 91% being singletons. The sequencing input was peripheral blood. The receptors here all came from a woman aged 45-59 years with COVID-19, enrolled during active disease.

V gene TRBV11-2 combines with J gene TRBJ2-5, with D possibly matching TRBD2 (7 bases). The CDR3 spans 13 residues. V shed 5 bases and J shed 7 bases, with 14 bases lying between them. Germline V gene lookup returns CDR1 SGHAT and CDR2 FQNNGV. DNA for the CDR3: TGTGCCAGCAGCCCTGGGGGCGGGGGGACCCAGTACTTC. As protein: CASSPGGGGTQYF.

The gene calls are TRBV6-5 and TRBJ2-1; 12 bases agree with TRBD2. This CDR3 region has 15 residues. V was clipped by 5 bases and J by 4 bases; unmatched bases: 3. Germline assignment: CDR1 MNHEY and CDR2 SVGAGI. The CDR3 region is CASSRLAGVYNEQFF. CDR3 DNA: TGTGCCAGCAGTAGACTAGCGGGGGTTTACAATGAGCAGTTCTTC.

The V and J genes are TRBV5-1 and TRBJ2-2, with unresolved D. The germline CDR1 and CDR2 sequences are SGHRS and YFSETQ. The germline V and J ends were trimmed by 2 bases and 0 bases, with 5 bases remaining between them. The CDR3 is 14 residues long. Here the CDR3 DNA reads TGCGCCAGCAGCTTTACAGCGAACACCGGGGAGCTGTTTTTT. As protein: CASSFTANTGELFF. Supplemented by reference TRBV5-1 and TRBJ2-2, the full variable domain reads KAGVTQTPRYLIKTRGQQVTLSCSPISGHRSVSWYQQTPGQGLQFLFEYFSETQRNKGNFPGRFSGRQFSNSRSEMNVSTLELGDSALYLCASSFTANTGELFFGEGSRLTVL.

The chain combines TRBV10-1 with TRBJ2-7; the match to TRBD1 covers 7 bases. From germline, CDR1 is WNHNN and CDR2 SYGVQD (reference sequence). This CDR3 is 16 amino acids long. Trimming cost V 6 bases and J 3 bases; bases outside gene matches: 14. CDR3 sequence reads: CASSYSRGAGGYEQYF. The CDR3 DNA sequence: TGCGCCAGCAGCTACTCCCGTGGGGCAGGGGGCTACGAGCAGTACTTC.

DNA for the CDR3: TGTGCCAGCAGCTTACAGGCGGGGTCCCCGGATACGCAGTATTTT. This gives the protein CASSLQAGSPDTQYF. The chain joins TRBV11-2 to TRBJ2-3; tentative D call: TRBD2 (6 bases). With 2 bases removed from V and 6 bases from J, the gap between germline ends came to 15 bases. CDR1 is SGHAT, CDR2 FQNNGV, per germline. The CDR3 is 15 amino acids.

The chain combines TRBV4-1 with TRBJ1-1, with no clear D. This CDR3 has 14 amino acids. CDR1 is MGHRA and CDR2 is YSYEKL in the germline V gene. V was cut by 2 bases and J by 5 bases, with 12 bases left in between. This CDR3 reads CASSQPVTGTEAFF. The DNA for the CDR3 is TGCGCCAGCAGCCAACCCGTGACGGGGACTGAAGCTTTCTTT.

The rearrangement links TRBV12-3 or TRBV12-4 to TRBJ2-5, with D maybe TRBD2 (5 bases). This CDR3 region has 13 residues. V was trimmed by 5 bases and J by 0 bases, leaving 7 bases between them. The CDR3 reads CASSKTNQETQYF. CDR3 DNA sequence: TGTGCCAGCAGTAAGACTAACCAAGAGACCCAGTACTTC.

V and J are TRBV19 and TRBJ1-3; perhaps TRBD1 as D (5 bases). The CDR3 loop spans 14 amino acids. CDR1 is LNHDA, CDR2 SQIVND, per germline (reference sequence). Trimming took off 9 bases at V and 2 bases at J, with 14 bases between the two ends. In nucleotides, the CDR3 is TGTGCCAGCCGACCGCGGGGGACTGGAAACACCATATATTTT. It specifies CASRPRGTGNTIYF.

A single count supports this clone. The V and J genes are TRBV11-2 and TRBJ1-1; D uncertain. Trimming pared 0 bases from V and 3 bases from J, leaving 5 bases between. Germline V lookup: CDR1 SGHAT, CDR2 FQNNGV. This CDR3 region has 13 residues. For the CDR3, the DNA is TGTGCCAGCAGCTTAGACGTAGACACTGAAGCTTTCTTT. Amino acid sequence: CASSLDVDTEAFF.

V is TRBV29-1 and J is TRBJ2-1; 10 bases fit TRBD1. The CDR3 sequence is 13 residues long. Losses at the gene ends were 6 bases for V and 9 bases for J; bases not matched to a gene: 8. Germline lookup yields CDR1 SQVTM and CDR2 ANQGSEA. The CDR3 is CSVELTGGTEQFF. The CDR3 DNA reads TGCAGCGTCGAACTGACAGGGGGCACTGAGCAGTTCTTC.

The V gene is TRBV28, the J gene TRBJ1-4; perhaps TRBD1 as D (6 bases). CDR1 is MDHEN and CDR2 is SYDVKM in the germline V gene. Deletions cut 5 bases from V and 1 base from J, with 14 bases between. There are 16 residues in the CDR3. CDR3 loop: CASSIPGHLTNEKLFF. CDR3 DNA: TGTGCCAGCAGTATCCCGGGACACCTAACTAATGAAAAACTGTTTTTT. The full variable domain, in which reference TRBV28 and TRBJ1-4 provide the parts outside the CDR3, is DVKVTQSSRYLVKRTGEKVFLECVQDMDHENMFWYRQDPGLGLRLIYFSYDVKMKEKGDIPEGYSVSREKKERFSLILESASTNQTSMYLCASSIPGHLTNEKLFFGSGTQLSVL.

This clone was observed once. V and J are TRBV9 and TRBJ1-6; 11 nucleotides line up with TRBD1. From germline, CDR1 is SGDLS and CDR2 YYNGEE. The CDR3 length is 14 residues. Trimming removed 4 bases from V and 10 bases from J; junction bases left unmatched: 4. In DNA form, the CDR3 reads TGTGCCAGCAGCATCGGGACAGGGGGATCACCCCTCCACTTT. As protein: CASSIGTGGSPLHF.

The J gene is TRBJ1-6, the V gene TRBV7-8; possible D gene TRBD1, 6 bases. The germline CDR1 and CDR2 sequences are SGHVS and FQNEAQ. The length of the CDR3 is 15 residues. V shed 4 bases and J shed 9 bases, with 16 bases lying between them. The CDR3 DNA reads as TGTGCCAGCAGCTCCTCGGACAGAGGGAGTTCACCCCTCCACTTT. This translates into CASSSSDRGSSPLHF.

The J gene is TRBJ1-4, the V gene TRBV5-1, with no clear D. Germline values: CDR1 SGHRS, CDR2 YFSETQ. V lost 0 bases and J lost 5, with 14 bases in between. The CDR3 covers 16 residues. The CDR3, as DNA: TGCGCCAGCAGCTTGGGGGATGGAGGAAACAATGAAAAACTGTTTTTT. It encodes CASSLGDGGNNEKLFF.

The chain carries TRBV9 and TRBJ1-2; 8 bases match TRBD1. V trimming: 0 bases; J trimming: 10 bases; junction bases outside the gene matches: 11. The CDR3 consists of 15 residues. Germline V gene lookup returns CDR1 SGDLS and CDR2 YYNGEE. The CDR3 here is CASSVGPSNRGTYTF. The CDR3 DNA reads TGTGCCAGCAGCGTAGGCCCCAGCAACAGGGGGACCTACACCTTC.

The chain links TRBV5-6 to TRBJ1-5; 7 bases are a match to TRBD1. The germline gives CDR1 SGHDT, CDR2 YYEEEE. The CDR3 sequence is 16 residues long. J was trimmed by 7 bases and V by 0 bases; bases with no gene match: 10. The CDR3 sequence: CASSLAGGGQIQPQHF. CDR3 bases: TGTGCCAGCAGCTTGGCCGGAGGGGGCCAGATCCAGCCCCAGCATTTT.

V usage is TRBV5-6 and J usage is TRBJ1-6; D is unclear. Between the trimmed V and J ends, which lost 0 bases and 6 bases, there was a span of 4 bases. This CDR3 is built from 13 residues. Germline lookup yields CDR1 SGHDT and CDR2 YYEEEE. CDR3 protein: CASSLDFNSPLHF. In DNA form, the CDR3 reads TGTGCCAGCAGCTTGGACTTTAATTCACCCCTCCACTTT. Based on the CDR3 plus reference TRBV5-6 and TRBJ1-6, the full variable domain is DAGVTQSPTHLIKTRGQQVTLRCSPKSGHDTVSWYQQALGQGPQFIFQYYEEEERQRGNFPDRFSGHQFPNYSSELNVNALLLGDSALYLCASSLDFNSPLHFGNGTRLTVT.